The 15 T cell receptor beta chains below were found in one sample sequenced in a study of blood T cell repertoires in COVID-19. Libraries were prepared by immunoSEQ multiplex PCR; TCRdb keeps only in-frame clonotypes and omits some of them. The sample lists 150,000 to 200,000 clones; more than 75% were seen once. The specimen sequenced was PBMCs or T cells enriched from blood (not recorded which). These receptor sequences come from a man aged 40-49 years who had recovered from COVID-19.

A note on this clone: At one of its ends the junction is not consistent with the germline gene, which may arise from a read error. Written as DNA, the CDR3 is TGTGCCAGCAACTTAAAGGACAGTCCCTTCGCCAATGAGCAGTTCTTC. It codes for CASNLKDSPFANEQFF. The gene calls are TRBV13 and TRBJ2-1, with a weak D call TRBD1 (6 bases). The germline gives CDR1 PRHDT, CDR2 FYEKMQ (reference sequence). This CDR3 is built from 16 residues.

Here the CDR3 reads CASSPPLRTEAFF. CDR3 nucleotide sequence: TGTGCCAGCTCACCACCCCTCCGCACTGAAGCTTTCTTT. The V call is TRBV18, the J call TRBJ1-1; D unresolved. The CDR3 loop spans 13 amino acids. V shed 0 bases and J shed 4 bases, with 6 bases lying between them. The V gene's germline CDR1 is KGHSH and CDR2 LQKENI.

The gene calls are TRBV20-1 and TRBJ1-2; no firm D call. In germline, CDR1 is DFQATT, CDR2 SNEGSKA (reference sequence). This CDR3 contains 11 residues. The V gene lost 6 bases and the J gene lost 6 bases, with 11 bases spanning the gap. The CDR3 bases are TGCAGTGCGACCCCCCAGGATGGCTACACCTTC. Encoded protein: CSATPQDGYTF.

CDR3 bases: TGTGCCACCCGACAGGGACTGAGCTCCTACGAGCAGTACTTC. Its translation is CATRQGLSSYEQYF. This chain uses TRBV6-5 with TRBJ2-7; D is perhaps TRBD1 (7 bases). CDR3 length equals 14 residues. Germline CDR1 is MNHEY and CDR2 is SVGAGI. Trimming pared 10 bases from V and 0 bases from J, leaving 16 bases between.

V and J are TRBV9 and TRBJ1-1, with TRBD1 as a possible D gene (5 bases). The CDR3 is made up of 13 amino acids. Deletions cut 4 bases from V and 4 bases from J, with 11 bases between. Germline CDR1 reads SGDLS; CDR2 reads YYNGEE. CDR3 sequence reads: CASSTMGGTEAFF. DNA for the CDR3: TGTGCCAGCAGCACTATGGGGGGCACTGAAGCTTTCTTT.

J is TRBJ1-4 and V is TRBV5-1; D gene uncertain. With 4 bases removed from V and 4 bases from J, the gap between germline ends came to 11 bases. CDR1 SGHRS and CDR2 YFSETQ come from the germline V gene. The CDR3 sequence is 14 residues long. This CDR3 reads CASSPLRGNEKLFF. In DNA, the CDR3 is TGCGCCAGCAGCCCCCTTCGCGGTAATGAAAAACTGTTTTTT.

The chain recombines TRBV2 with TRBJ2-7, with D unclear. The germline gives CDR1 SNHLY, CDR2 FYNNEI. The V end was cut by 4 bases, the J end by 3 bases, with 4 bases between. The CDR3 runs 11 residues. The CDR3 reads CASSGLYEQYF. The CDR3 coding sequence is TGTGCCAGCAGTGGGCTCTACGAGCAGTACTTC.

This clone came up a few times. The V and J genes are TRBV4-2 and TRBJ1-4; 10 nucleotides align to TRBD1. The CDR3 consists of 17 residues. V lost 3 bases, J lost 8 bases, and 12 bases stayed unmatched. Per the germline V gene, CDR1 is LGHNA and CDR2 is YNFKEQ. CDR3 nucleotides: TGTGCCAGCAGCCAGGAACTACCGACAGGGGGCAGGGAAAAACTGTTTTTT. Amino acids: CASSQELPTGGREKLFF.

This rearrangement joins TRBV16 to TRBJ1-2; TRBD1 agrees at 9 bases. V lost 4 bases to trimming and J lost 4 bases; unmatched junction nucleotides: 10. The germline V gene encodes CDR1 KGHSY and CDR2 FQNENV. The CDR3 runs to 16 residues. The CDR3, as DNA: TGTGCCAGCAGCCTTCCCGGGACAGGGAGACTCTATGGCTACACCTTC. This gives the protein CASSLPGTGRLYGYTF.

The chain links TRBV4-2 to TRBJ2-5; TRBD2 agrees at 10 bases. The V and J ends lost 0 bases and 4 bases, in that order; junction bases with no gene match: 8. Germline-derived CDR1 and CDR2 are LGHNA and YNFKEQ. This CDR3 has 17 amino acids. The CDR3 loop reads CASSQDWSGGGIETQYF. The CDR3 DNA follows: TGTGCCAGCAGCCAAGATTGGAGCGGGGGGGGAATAGAGACCCAGTACTTC.

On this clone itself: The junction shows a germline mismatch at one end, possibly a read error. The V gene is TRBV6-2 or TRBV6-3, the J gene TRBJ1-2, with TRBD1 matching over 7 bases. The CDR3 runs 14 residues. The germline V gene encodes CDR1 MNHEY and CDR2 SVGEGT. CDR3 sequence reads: CASSPGQPNDGYTF. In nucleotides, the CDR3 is TGTGCCAGCAGTCCGGGACAGCCTAACGATGGCTACACCTTC.

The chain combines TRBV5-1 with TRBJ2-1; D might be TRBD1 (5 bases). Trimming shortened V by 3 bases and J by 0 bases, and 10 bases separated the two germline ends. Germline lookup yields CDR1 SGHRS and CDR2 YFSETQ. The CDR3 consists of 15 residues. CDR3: CASSWTSSSYNEQFF. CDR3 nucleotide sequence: TGCGCCAGCAGCTGGACATCAAGCTCCTACAATGAGCAGTTCTTC.

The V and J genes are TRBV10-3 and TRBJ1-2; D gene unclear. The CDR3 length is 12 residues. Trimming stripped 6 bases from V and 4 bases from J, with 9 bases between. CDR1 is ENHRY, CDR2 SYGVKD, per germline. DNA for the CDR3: TGTGCCATCAGGCGGGATGGCTATGGCTACACCTTC. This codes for CAIRRDGYGYTF.

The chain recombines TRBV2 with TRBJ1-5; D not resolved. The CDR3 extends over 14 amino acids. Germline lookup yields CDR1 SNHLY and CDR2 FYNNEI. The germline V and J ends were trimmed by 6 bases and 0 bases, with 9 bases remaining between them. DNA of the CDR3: TGTGCCAGCAGGGAGGCGAGTAGCAATCAGCCCCAGCATTTT. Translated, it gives CASREASSNQPQHF.

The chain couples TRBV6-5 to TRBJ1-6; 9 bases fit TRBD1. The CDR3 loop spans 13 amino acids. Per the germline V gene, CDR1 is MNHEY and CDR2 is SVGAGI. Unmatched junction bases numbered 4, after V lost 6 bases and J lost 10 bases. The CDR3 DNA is TGTGCCAGCAGCCGGGACAGGGACTCACCCCTCCACTTT. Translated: CASSRDRDSPLHF.